A single T cell receptor beta chain is shown here with its context. This record comes from a study of blood T cell repertoires in COVID-19. Study details: Both acute and convalescent COVID-19 samples were obtained from the United States, Italy and Spain. From T cells, B-cell-depleted T cells, or PBMCs came the material, which was cDNA or gDNA.

The CDR3 is made up of 16 amino acids. Trimming removed 5 bases from V and 2 bases from J; junction bases left unmatched: 9. Per the germline V gene, CDR1 is SEHNR and CDR2 is FQNEAQ (reference sequence). Authors' analysis steps: Amplification of reference gene primers provided the estimated nucleated cell counts. Generated by immunoSEQ multiplex PCR, the TCRdb table keeps only in-frame clones and is missing some. The V and J calls and clone size were taken over from that table, and D and trimming were inferred from the DNA. The data contain about 190,000 clones, approximately 91% of them singletons.

The chain employs TRBV7-9 and TRBJ1-5; 7 nucleotides match TRBD1. Sequencing was carried out using peripheral blood. This clonotype was sampled from a man under 40 with acute or convalescent COVID-19. CDR3 protein: CASSLGAGGGNQPQHF. CDR3 nucleotides: TGTGCCAGCAGCCTGGGGGCAGGGGGAGGCAATCAGCCCCAGCATTTT.